These T cell receptor beta chains were read from a single sample in a study of identical twins. A single record per CDR3 protein comes from TCRdb applying MiXCR to the 5' RACE reads. The sample consists of 600,000 to 850,000 distinct CDR3 sequences, approximately 18% of them appearing once. The sample was also linked to a second study, of T cells expressing NK-cell markers.

The sample taken for sequencing was PBMCs. The receptors derive from a woman aged 18 to 35 in good health. Both conserved end residues are part of each CDR3. The order of the fields is J gene, V gene, clone size, CDR3 protein. Not all rows give a size; the values are once, few, many and, for expanded clones, a class.

TRBJ2-7 TRBV6-1 . CASKIAGQPYEQYF
TRBJ1-3 TRBV11-2 . CASSLAPDRSGNTIYF
TRBJ2-1 TRBV15 . CATSSGLADYNEQFF
TRBJ2-2 TRBV10-3 . CAISPPTGGPGELFF
TRBJ2-5 TRBV15 few CATSSPNRERPGPKETQYF
TRBJ1-1 TRBV20-1 . CNPGAEAFF
TRBJ2-7 TRBV12-3/TRBV12-4 few CASSYREGPIDEQYF
TRBJ2-1 TRBV7-8 many CASSLDNNEQFF
TRBJ1-2 TRBV7-8 . CASSLKDRGSSSGYTF
TRBJ2-5 TRBV6-1 . CASSNLGALGTQYF
TRBJ2-1 TRBV7-9 . CASSPLNNEQFF
TRBJ2-3 TRBV7-9 . CASSSVTSGSDTQYF
TRBJ1-2 TRBV2 few CARKTGIVGGYTF
TRBJ2-5 TRBV4-3 . CASSAAGRGEETQYF
TRBJ2-1 TRBV6-5 . CASSPYRGREFF
TRBJ2-7 TRBV5-8 . CASSFGREESEQYF
TRBJ2-3 TRBV7-3 few CASSRGGRTDTQYF
TRBJ2-3 TRBV7-2 . CASSSRDADTQYF
TRBJ2-3 TRBV5-1 many CASSLGQSTDTQYF
TRBJ1-1 TRBV5-1 few CASSLVYMNTEAFF
TRBJ2-3 TRBV5-1 . CASSTGTSITDTQYF
TRBJ1-2 TRBV30 few CAWSEGSPYGYTF
TRBJ2-1 TRBV12-3/TRBV12-4 few CASSLGRGDHNEQFF
TRBJ1-1 TRBV12-3/TRBV12-4 few CASSADGGKAFF
TRBJ2-3 TRBV27 . CASSLFYEGTQDTQYF
TRBJ1-1 TRBV6-2/TRBV6-3 . CASSLDRVGYTEAFF
TRBJ2-5 TRBV20-1 few CSASIRGQETQYF
TRBJ2-1 TRBV27 . CASSLLSRDSYNEQFF
TRBJ1-5 TRBV12-5 . CASGTPRRGNQPQHF
TRBJ1-6 TRBV5-6 . CASSYGRGSPLHF
TRBJ2-1 TRBV12-3/TRBV12-4 few CASTSGNEQFF
TRBJ2-3 TRBV18 . CASSRAQREGEDTQYF
TRBJ2-3 TRBV7-2 . CASSLERETDTQYF
TRBJ2-6 TRBV6-5 . CASSYGLSGANVLTF
TRBJ2-1 TRBV2 . CASLVRPDEQFF
TRBJ2-5 TRBV2 . CASSEGVRGAQYF